Below, 30 T cell receptor beta chains from the same sample are listed, as sequenced in a study of blood T cells in healthy people across ages. The use of a sample-barcoded 5' primer and a J-beta primer mix characterized a second PCR of roughly 6 to 11 cycles. TCRdb independently ran MiXCR on the 5' RACE reads; one entry per CDR3 protein. The sample yields 1,100,000 or so distinct CDR3 sequences, over 35% seen once. The specimen was blood. These receptor sequences come from an older woman in good health.

A word on this clonotype: Mismatch with germline at one junction end may stem from a read error. The CDR3 nucleotides read TGCAGTGCTAGTTCCCAGCGGGCAAGCTCCTACGTGCAGTACTTC. Translated, it gives CSASSQRASSYVQYF. The chain recombines TRBV20-1 with TRBJ2-7, with TRBD2 as a possible D gene (6 bases). The CDR3 sequence is 15 residues long. Germline-derived CDR1 and CDR2 are DFQATT and SNEGSKA (reference sequence).

The chain's CDR3 is CASSPPLTEFEKLFF. The CDR3 DNA follows: TGTGCCAGCAGTCCCCCCTTAACGGAGTTTGAAAAACTGTTTTTT. This rearrangement joins TRBV28 to TRBJ1-4; no definite D call. The V end lost 5 bases, the J end lost 7 bases, and 17 bases lay between the germline ends. The CDR3 totals 15 residues. CDR1 is MDHEN and CDR2 is SYDVKM in the germline V gene.

CDR3 residues: CAWSVSSYEQYF. CDR3 bases: TGTGCCTGGAGTGTAAGTAGCTACGAGCAGTACTTC. V gene TRBV30 combines with J gene TRBJ2-7; D remains ambiguous. This CDR3 is 12 amino acids long. Germline V gene sequence: CDR1 GTSNPN, CDR2 SVGIG (reference sequence). V gave up 0 bases and J gave up 3 bases, with 6 bases separating them.

There are a few counts of this clonotype. The chain couples TRBV5-1 to TRBJ2-3, with D possibly being TRBD1 or TRBD2 (5 bases each). The germline gives CDR1 SGHRS, CDR2 YFSETQ. The CDR3 is 15 amino acids. Trimming cost V 1 base and J 3 bases, with 12 bases left between them. Here the CDR3 reads CASSLQGVETDTQYF. The CDR3 nucleotides read TGCGCCAGCAGCTTGCAGGGAGTAGAGACAGATACGCAGTATTTT.

The chain combines TRBV20-1 with TRBJ1-2; 7 bases line up with TRBD1. The CDR3 loop spans 11 amino acids. Germline values: CDR1 DFQATT, CDR2 SNEGSKA (reference sequence). V was pared by 6 bases and J by 8 bases, with 6 bases of the junction left unmatched. The CDR3 region is CSAGQARGYTF. The CDR3 nucleotides read TGCAGTGCCGGACAGGCAAGAGGCTACACCTTC.

Note on this clonotype: Since a much larger clone is just one base distant, this may be a read error. This chain joins TRBV7-3 and TRBJ2-3; D gene ambiguous. There are 18 residues in the CDR3. Germline V gives CDR1 SGHTA, CDR2 FQGTGA. V was clipped by 4 bases and J by 2 bases, with 22 bases between them. Here the CDR3 reads CASSSLRPDPPDTDTQYF. The CDR3 DNA reads TGTGCCAGCAGCTCCCTACGGCCCGATCCTCCGGACACAGATACGCAGTATTTT.

The rearrangement links TRBV20-1 to TRBJ2-1; D is ambiguous. This CDR3 is 11 amino acids long. V shed 5 bases and J shed 9 bases, with 11 bases lying between them. Germline assignment: CDR1 DFQATT and CDR2 SNEGSKA (reference sequence). The CDR3 nucleotides are TGCAGTGCTCTACGGTTAGGTGAGCAGTTCTTC. Its translation: CSALRLGEQFF.

In its sample, this clonotype was seen many times. CDR3 nucleotide sequence: TGTGCCAGCAGTCAGGGGTATGGCGAGCAGTACTTC. This gives the protein CASSQGYGEQYF. The gene calls are TRBV2 and TRBJ2-4; maybe TRBD1 (6 bases). The last part of the DNA fits TRBJ2-7 better; the J call may be wrong. Germline values: CDR1 SNHLY, CDR2 FYNNEI. CDR3 size: 12 residues.

V usage is TRBV11-2 and J usage is TRBJ2-5, with 11 bases aligning to TRBD2. V lost 1 base and J lost 4; bases outside the gene matches: 2. This CDR3 is built from 15 residues. Per germline, CDR1 SGHAT and CDR2 FQNNGV. Written as DNA, the CDR3 is TGTGCCAGCAGCTTAGTAGGGACTAGCGGAGAGACCCAGTACTTC. It specifies CASSLVGTSGETQYF.

The rearrangement joins TRBV10-3 to TRBJ1-2; the D gene is possibly TRBD1 (6 bases). The germline V gene has CDR1 ENHRY and CDR2 SYGVKD. V was trimmed by 0 bases and J by 0 bases, leaving 14 bases between them. The CDR3 totals 17 residues. CDR3 sequence reads: CAISESSGALTNYGYTF. The DNA of the CDR3 is TGTGCCATCAGTGAGTCGTCAGGGGCACTGACTAACTATGGCTACACCTTC.

The chain joins TRBV4-2 to TRBJ2-1; perhaps TRBD2 as D (6 bases). Germline CDR1 LGHNA, CDR2 YNFKEQ. Trimming left V 4 bases short and J 8 bases short, with 18 bases between. The CDR3 runs 15 residues. The CDR3 region is CASSLTTLARDEQFF. In DNA form, the CDR3 reads TGTGCCAGCAGCCTGACGACCCTAGCGCGCGATGAGCAGTTCTTC.

The chain joins TRBV7-6 to TRBJ2-7, with 14 bases identical to TRBD2. Germline-derived CDR1 and CDR2 are SGHVS and FNYEAQ. Unmatched junction bases numbered 10, after V lost 1 base and J lost 5 bases. The CDR3 covers 18 residues. CDR3 region: CASSLGGTSGSKNHEQYF. The CDR3 DNA is TGTGCCAGCAGCTTAGGGGGGACTAGCGGGAGTAAGAACCACGAGCAGTACTTC.

This clonotype was counted once. A read error may account for a junction end that differs from germline. V usage is TRBV12-3 or TRBV12-4 and J usage is TRBJ2-1; the match to TRBD2 covers 11 bases. This CDR3 comprises 17 residues. The CDR3 loop reads CASSLLAGGSKDNEQVF. As DNA, the CDR3 is TGTGCCAGCAGTTTGTTAGCGGGAGGGAGTAAGGATAATGAGCAGGTCTTC.

This clonotype was seen ten or more times. The rearrangement joins TRBV12-3 or TRBV12-4 to TRBJ2-6; D ambiguous. The CDR3 consists of 15 residues. V was clipped by 4 bases and J by 0 bases, with 7 bases between them. The CDR3 here is CASSWTGSGANVLTF. As DNA, the CDR3 is TGTGCCAGCAGTTGGACGGGCTCTGGGGCCAACGTCCTGACTTTC.

The table lists this clonotype with many counts. The V and J genes are TRBV18 and TRBJ2-1, with D perhaps matching TRBD2 (6 bases). CDR3 length equals 17 residues. The V gene lost 3 bases and the J gene lost 0 bases, with 15 bases spanning the gap. Germline-derived CDR1 and CDR2 are KGHSH and LQKENI. The CDR3 protein is CASSPVPAGSSYNEQFF. CDR3 coding DNA: TGTGCCAGCTCACCGGTCCCAGCGGGCAGCTCCTACAATGAGCAGTTCTTC.

Of note for this clonotype: With a much larger clone just one base away, this may be a read error. This chain joins TRBV9 and TRBJ2-7, with 8 bases aligning to TRBD2. Germline loops: CDR1 SGDLS, CDR2 YYNGEE. The CDR3 consists of 14 residues. The J segment lost 9 bases and the V segment lost 4 bases, leaving 12 bases of the junction unmatched. DNA for the CDR3: TGTGCCAGCAGCCCCAACAGCGGGAGAGGCGGGCAGTACTTC. Translated, it gives CASSPNSGRGGQYF.

The rearrangement joins TRBV27 to TRBJ2-5; 8 bases are shared with TRBD2. The trim removed 4 bases at V and 4 bases at J, leaving 11 bases unmatched. Germline V gene sequence: CDR1 MNHEY, CDR2 SMNVEV (reference sequence). This CDR3 region has 16 residues. The CDR3: CASSYDNGRARETQYF. The DNA of the CDR3 is TGTGCCAGCAGTTATGATAACGGGAGGGCCCGAGAGACCCAGTACTTC.

The chain joins TRBV29-1 to TRBJ2-7; D unclear. V was pared by 5 bases and J by 0 bases, with 8 bases between. The germline V gene encodes CDR1 SQVTM and CDR2 ANQGSEA. This CDR3 region has 12 residues. CDR3 DNA: TGCAGCGTTTCTCCGAGCTCCTACGAGCAGTACTTC. Amino acid sequence: CSVSPSSYEQYF.

The rearrangement uses TRBV24-1 and TRBJ2-1; 10 positions agree with TRBD2. Looked up from germline, CDR1 is KGHDR and CDR2 is SFDVKD. The CDR3 extends over 13 amino acids. V lost 8 bases and J lost 5; bases outside the gene matches: 2. The CDR3 region is CATNLAGDNEQFF. CDR3 nucleotide sequence: TGTGCCACCAACCTAGCGGGAGACAATGAGCAGTTCTTC.

Comments on this clonotype: This may come from a read error, since a much larger clone is one base off. V and J are TRBV15 and TRBJ2-1, with D possibly being TRBD1 (6 bases). The CDR3 length is 11 residues. Looked up from germline, CDR1 is LNHNV and CDR2 is YYDKDF (reference sequence). For the CDR3, the DNA is TGTGTCACCAGCACAGGGAATGAGCAGTTCTTC. This sequence encodes CVTSTGNEQFF.

CDR3 nucleotides: TGCAGTGCCGGGGGACTAGCGGACTACAATGAGCAGTTCTTC. Its translation is CSAGGLADYNEQFF. This chain uses TRBV20-1 with TRBJ2-1; 11 bases align to TRBD2. Looked up from germline, CDR1 is DFQATT and CDR2 is SNEGSKA (reference sequence). The CDR3 runs to 14 residues. V was pared by 6 bases and J by 3 bases, with 4 bases of the junction left unmatched.

The rearrangement joins TRBV20-1 to TRBJ2-4, with a possible D match to TRBD2 (6 bases). The germline gives CDR1 DFQATT, CDR2 SNEGSKA (reference sequence). V lost 3 bases, J lost 6 bases, and 12 bases lay in between. The CDR3 has 13 residues. CDR3 amino acids: CSASLGGGNIQYF. CDR3 nucleotides: TGCAGTGCTAGCTTGGGGGGAGGAAACATTCAGTACTTC.

The chain links TRBV27 to TRBJ2-6, with 8 bases that match TRBD1. From germline, CDR1 is MNHEY and CDR2 SMNVEV (reference sequence). V was clipped by 5 bases and J by 0 bases; unmatched bases: 9. The length of the CDR3 is 18 residues. DNA of the CDR3: TGTGCCAGCAGTCCCGACAGGGGACTTAACTCTGGGGCCAACGTCCTGACTTTC. Translation: CASSPDRGLNSGANVLTF.

The chain couples TRBV27 to TRBJ2-5; tentatively, D is TRBD1 or TRBD2 (5 bases each). The germline gives CDR1 MNHEY, CDR2 SMNVEV (reference sequence). V was clipped by 3 bases and J by 11 bases, with 16 bases between them. This CDR3 spans 13 amino acids. The CDR3 loop is CASSLWGNNEQYF. CDR3 coding DNA: TGTGCCAGCAGTTTGTGGGGGAACAATGAGCAGTACTTC.

V usage is TRBV10-3 and J usage is TRBJ2-2; 8 positions match TRBD1. Germline loops: CDR1 ENHRY, CDR2 SYGVKD. The V segment lost 0 bases and the J segment 4 bases; nucleotides outside the gene matches: 1. The CDR3 covers 15 residues. In nucleotides, the CDR3 is TGTGCCATCAGTGAGTCAGACAGGGGCACCGGGGAGCTGTTTTTT. The encoded protein is CAISESDRGTGELFF.

In nucleotides, the CDR3 is TGCGCCAGCAGCTTGCTGACTAGCGGGAGGGCTGGTGAGCAGTTCTTC. This sequence encodes CASSLLTSGRAGEQFF. This sequence joins TRBV5-1 and TRBJ2-1; TRBD2 agrees at 14 bases. V was pared by 1 base and J by 9 bases, with 6 bases of the junction left unmatched. CDR3 length: 16 amino acids. From germline, CDR1 is SGHRS and CDR2 YFSETQ.

The chain links TRBV5-1 to TRBJ2-1, with D possibly matching TRBD2 (5 bases). Germline CDR1 SGHRS, CDR2 YFSETQ. V was pared by 1 base and J by 13 bases, with 18 bases between. The CDR3 length is 14 residues. As DNA, the CDR3 is TGCGCCAGCAGCTTGTGGCTAGTGGGAGATTCACAGTTCTTC. It encodes CASSLWLVGDSQFF.

There are a few counts of this clonotype. The chain has TRBV6-5 and TRBJ2-5, with 10 bases lining up with TRBD1. Germline V lookup: CDR1 MNHEY, CDR2 SVGAGI. V lost 6 bases to trimming and J lost 3 bases; unmatched junction nucleotides: 7. The CDR3 length is 15 residues. The CDR3, as DNA: TGTGCCAGCAGCTTGGGACAGGGGTCCGAAGAGACCCAGTACTTC. Its protein is CASSLGQGSEETQYF.

The CDR3: CASSVGTGGSEQYF. The DNA of the CDR3 is TGTGCCAGCAGCGTCGGGACAGGGGGCTCCGAGCAGTACTTC. V usage is TRBV11-2 and J usage is TRBJ2-4; 12 bases are shared with TRBD1. The J call may be in error: the DNA end matches TRBJ2-7 better. The germline CDR1 and CDR2 sequences are SGHAT and FQNNGV. This CDR3 region has 14 residues.

The gene calls are TRBV28 and TRBJ2-4; 13 bases line up with TRBD2. The CDR3 has 14 residues. The V gene's germline CDR1 is MDHEN and CDR2 SYDVKM. V shed 5 bases, J shed 13 bases, and the junction held 8 bases outside the gene matches. The CDR3 loop reads CASSLPGLAGQQYF. DNA of the CDR3: TGTGCCAGCAGTCTTCCGGGACTAGCGGGACAGCAGTACTTC.